These 30 T cell receptor beta chains were all obtained from the same sample, sequenced in a study of T cells after posttransplantation cyclophosphamide. Cyclophosphamide on days +3 and +4 followed busulfan-fludarabine conditioning and a marrow graft. Measured with immunoSEQ multiplex PCR; TCRdb has only the in-frame clones, and not every one. The table records some 20,000 clones, about nine tenths of them present only once. The sample was PBMCs, taken after allogeneic stem cell transplant with posttransplant cyclophosphamide. These receptors were collected from a female patient in her thirties or forties who received an allogeneic stem cell transplant from a related donor, was CMV-positive, and had no GVHD. These T cells may partly come from the graft donor.

The rearrangement uses TRBV6-1 and TRBJ2-5; the D gene is possibly TRBD2 (5 bases). Germline values: CDR1 MNHNS, CDR2 SASEGT. The CDR3 covers 13 residues. V lost 8 bases and J lost 9, with 19 bases in between. CDR3 sequence: CASQASGSPPQYF. In DNA form, the CDR3 reads TGTGCCAGCCAGGCTAGTGGGAGCCCCCCCCAGTACTTC.

The chain links TRBV7-9 to TRBJ2-3; 11 positions match TRBD2. V was pared by 6 bases and J by 1 base, with 3 bases of the junction left unmatched. This CDR3 comprises 15 residues. The V gene's germline CDR1 is SEHNR and CDR2 FQNEAQ (reference sequence). The CDR3 DNA reads TGTGCCAGCAGTTCGGGACTAGCGGGCACAGATACGCAGTATTTT. Its protein is CASSSGLAGTDTQYF.

J is TRBJ2-7 and V is TRBV6-1; tentatively, D is TRBD1 (6 bases). The CDR3 contains 14 residues. CDR1 is MNHNS, CDR2 SASEGT, per germline. Trimming stripped 2 bases from V and 1 base from J, with 9 bases between. CDR3 DNA sequence: TGTGCCAGCAGTGAACGTGGACAGTCCTACGAGCAGTACTTC. Translated: CASSERGQSYEQYF.

CDR3 nucleotide sequence: TGTGCCTGGAGTGTAGGGGGGGCGCCGAACTATGGCTACACCTTC. Translation: CAWSVGGAPNYGYTF. The rearrangement links TRBV30 to TRBJ1-2; TRBD1 might be the D (6 bases). Germline V gives CDR1 GTSNPN, CDR2 SVGIG (reference sequence). The CDR3 runs to 15 residues. Trimming shortened V by 0 bases and J by 2 bases, and 13 bases separated the two germline ends.

A few counts support this clone. Germline and junction disagree at one end, which may indicate a read error. The rearrangement links TRBV5-6 to TRBJ2-5; 10 bases are a match to TRBD2. The V gene's germline CDR1 is SGHDT and CDR2 YYEEEE. The CDR3 covers 15 residues. CDR3 region: CSSSLAGTSVQTQYF. In nucleotides, the CDR3 is TGTTCCAGCAGCCTAGCCGGGACTAGCGTGCAGACCCAGTACTTC.

The chain uses TRBV28 and TRBJ2-3; 15 bases map to TRBD2. Germline CDR1 and CDR2: MDHEN and SYDVKM. The CDR3 loop spans 16 amino acids. Losses at the gene ends were 4 bases for V and 3 bases for J; bases not matched to a gene: 2. As DNA, the CDR3 is TGTGCCAGCAGTTGGGGACTAGCGGGAGGTACAGATACGCAGTATTTT. This sequence encodes CASSWGLAGGTDTQYF.

The chain uses TRBV4-3 and TRBJ2-2; 7 nucleotides match TRBD2. J was trimmed by 0 bases and V by 4 bases; bases with no gene match: 8. This CDR3 region has 17 residues. Germline-derived CDR1 and CDR2 are LGHNA and YSLEER. The DNA of the CDR3 is TGCGCCAGCAGCCGACTAGCATCCTCCCCGAACACCGGGGAGCTGTTTTTT. Translation: CASSRLASSPNTGELFF.

This clone was observed a single time. The rearrangement joins TRBV5-6 to TRBJ2-1; 8 nucleotides align to TRBD1. CDR1 is SGHDT and CDR2 is YYEEEE in the germline V gene. The CDR3 extends over 14 amino acids. The trim removed 5 bases at V and 5 bases at J, leaving 6 bases unmatched. The CDR3 protein is CASSFGQGHNEQFF. The DNA of the CDR3 is TGTGCCAGCAGTTTCGGACAGGGTCACAATGAGCAGTTCTTC. The full variable domain, rest sourced from reference TRBV5-6 and TRBJ2-1, is DAGVTQSPTHLIKTRGQQVTLRCSPKSGHDTVSWYQQALGQGPQFIFQYYEEEERQRGNFPDRFSGHQFPNYSSELNVNALLLGDSALYLCASSFGQGHNEQFFGPGTRLTVL.

CDR3 amino acids: CASSLASGGFSYEQYF. CDR3 coding DNA: TGTGCCAGCAGCTTAGCGTCGGGAGGGTTTTCCTACGAGCAGTACTTC. The chain links TRBV7-8 to TRBJ2-7, with TRBD2 matching over 8 bases. CDR1 SGHVS and CDR2 FQNEAQ come from the germline V gene. The V gene end was trimmed by 0 bases and the J gene end by 1 base; junction bases not matched to a gene: 5. This CDR3 is built from 16 residues.

The rearrangement links TRBV30 to TRBJ2-7; TRBD2 might be the D (6 bases). The V and J ends lost 0 bases and 6 bases respectively, with 21 bases between them. Germline V CDR1 and CDR2: GTSNPN, SVGIG (reference sequence). The CDR3 has 16 residues. The CDR3 DNA sequence: TGTGCCTGGAGTGTAAGTTTTGGGACCGGCGGGGCCGAGCAGTACTTC. Amino acid sequence: CAWSVSFGTGGAEQYF.

The rearrangement joins TRBV19 to TRBJ1-4; D not resolved. CDR1 is LNHDA, CDR2 SQIVND, per germline (reference sequence). The V gene lost 4 bases and the J gene lost 8 bases, with 14 bases spanning the gap. The length of the CDR3 is 14 residues. CDR3 region: CASSTMIQREKLFF. For the CDR3, the DNA is TGTGCCAGTAGTACCATGATCCAGAGGGAAAAACTGTTTTTT.

The chain employs TRBV12-5 and TRBJ1-2, with D tentatively TRBD1 (6 bases). Trimming pared 0 bases from V and 3 bases from J, leaving 17 bases between. CDR3 length: 17 residues. Germline V gene data show CDR1 as LGHNT and CDR2 as FRNRAP. CDR3 in DNA: TGTGCTAGTGGTTTGGTAGCCGGTCCGGGGGGCGACTATGGCTACACCTTC. Its protein product is CASGLVAGPGGDYGYTF.

This rearrangement joins TRBV7-6 to TRBJ1-2, with 7 bases matching TRBD1. After removal of 4 bases from V and 4 bases from J, the junction contained 9 bases not matched to a gene. The CDR3 loop spans 15 amino acids. Looked up from germline, CDR1 is SGHVS and CDR2 is FNYEAQ. The CDR3: CASSSIPQGSYGYTF. The CDR3 nucleotides are TGTGCCAGCAGCTCGATCCCACAGGGGTCCTATGGCTACACCTTC.

This clone was counted a few times. V gene TRBV19 combines with J gene TRBJ2-2; D uncertain. The CDR3 spans 15 residues. Germline V lookup: CDR1 LNHDA, CDR2 SQIVND (reference sequence). V dropped 4 bases and J dropped 0 bases, with 9 bases sitting between them. The CDR3 sequence: CASSSQNANTGELFF. The CDR3 region has the DNA TGTGCCAGTAGTAGTCAGAACGCGAACACCGGGGAGCTGTTTTTT.

The V call is TRBV2, the J call TRBJ2-1, with 10 bases aligning to TRBD1. The germline CDR1 and CDR2 sequences are SNHLY and FYNNEI. Trimming cost V 6 bases and J 10 bases; bases outside gene matches: 12. The CDR3 contains 15 residues. The CDR3 loop is CASSKLGQGNSEQFF. DNA of the CDR3: TGTGCCAGCAGCAAACTGGGACAGGGGAACTCAGAGCAGTTCTTC.

V is TRBV28 and J is TRBJ1-5, with 8 bases fitting TRBD1. Germline CDR1 and CDR2: MDHEN and SYDVKM. CDR3 length: 16 residues. Trimming removed 6 bases from V and 6 bases from J; junction bases left unmatched: 13. The CDR3 is CASSPGRTGILQPQHF. CDR3 sequence (DNA): TGTGCCAGCAGCCCAGGAAGGACAGGGATACTTCAGCCCCAGCATTTT.

The V call is TRBV27, the J call TRBJ2-7, with D tentatively TRBD2 (6 bases). Per germline, CDR1 MNHEY and CDR2 SMNVEV (reference sequence). The V gene lost 3 bases and the J gene lost 3 bases, with 21 bases spanning the gap. The CDR3 extends over 17 amino acids. The CDR3 region is CASSFRPPEAGRYEQYF. CDR3 coding DNA: TGTGCCAGCAGTTTCCGACCCCCCGAGGCGGGACGCTACGAGCAGTACTTC.

This sequence joins TRBV9 and TRBJ2-7; D is perhaps TRBD1 (5 bases). The length of the CDR3 is 14 residues. The ends were cut back, 0 bases at V and 3 bases at J, with 10 bases in the middle. Germline CDR1 and CDR2: SGDLS and YYNGEE. The CDR3 nucleotides read TGTGCCAGCAGCGTAGGACAGTCAAACTACGAGCAGTACTTC. It translates to CASSVGQSNYEQYF.

J is TRBJ1-4 and V is TRBV25-1; D is perhaps TRBD1 (6 bases). Germline CDR1 and CDR2: MGHDK and SYGVNS. Trimming removed 0 bases from V and 6 bases from J, with 11 bases in between. CDR3 size: 15 residues. CDR3 sequence: CASSEYGGLDEKLFF. The CDR3 DNA reads as TGTGCCAGCAGTGAATACGGGGGGCTTGATGAAAAACTGTTTTTT.

The V gene is TRBV7-9, the J gene TRBJ1-2; no clear D. The CDR3 spans 13 residues. Germline V gene lookup returns CDR1 SEHNR and CDR2 FQNEAQ (reference sequence). V was clipped by 5 bases and J by 4 bases, with 11 bases between them. CDR3 sequence: CASSPTASYGYTF. The CDR3 bases are TGTGCCAGCAGCCCAACAGCTTCCTATGGCTACACCTTC. Complete variable domain (other parts from reference TRBV7-9 and TRBJ1-2): DTGVSQNPRHKITKRGQNVTFRCDPISEHNRLYWYRQTLGQGPEFLTYFQNEAQLEKSRLLSDRFSAERPKGSFSTLEIQRTEQGDSAMYLCASSPTASYGYTFGSGTRLTVV.

The chain couples TRBV18 to TRBJ2-1, with a tentative D call TRBD2 (6 bases). The CDR3 length is 14 residues. Germline V gene data show CDR1 as KGHSH and CDR2 as LQKENI. Trimming shortened V by 3 bases and J by 5 bases, and 11 bases separated the two germline ends. CDR3 nucleotide sequence: TGTGCCAGCTCACCTGACGCGGGGCACAATGAGCAGTTCTTC. Protein: CASSPDAGHNEQFF.

The gene calls are TRBV10-3 and TRBJ1-1, with 8 bases lining up with TRBD1. The CDR3 length is 14 residues. The germline V gene encodes CDR1 ENHRY and CDR2 SYGVKD. J lost 1 base, V lost 6 bases, and 4 bases had no gene match. The chain's CDR3 is CAIRDRASNTEAFF. The CDR3 nucleotides read TGTGCCATCAGGGACAGGGCCTCGAACACTGAAGCTTTCTTT.

V and J are TRBV30 and TRBJ1-3; no clear D gene. Germline CDR1 and CDR2: GTSNPN and SVGIG (reference sequence). This CDR3 is 15 amino acids long. The V and J ends lost 1 base and 3 bases respectively, with 13 bases between them. CDR3 region: CAWSDPLRVGNTIYF. CDR3 DNA sequence: TGTGCCTGGAGTGACCCTCTGAGGGTTGGAAACACCATATATTTT.

The rearrangement joins TRBV19 to TRBJ2-7; a possible D gene is TRBD1 (6 bases). The CDR3 has 13 amino acids. The V end was cut by 8 bases, the J end by 3 bases, with 14 bases between. Germline loops: CDR1 LNHDA, CDR2 SQIVND (reference sequence). The CDR3 DNA is TGTGCCAGTTCGAAGGACAGTTTCTACGAGCAGTACTTC. Its translation: CASSKDSFYEQYF.

V is TRBV6-6 and J is TRBJ1-2; D is perhaps TRBD1 (5 bases). Trimming left V 10 bases short and J 0 bases short, with 12 bases between. The CDR3 totals 13 residues. Germline assignment: CDR1 MNHNY and CDR2 SVGAGI (reference sequence). The CDR3, as DNA: TGTGCCATCGGACACTTGCCTAACTATGGCTACACCTTC. It is translated as CAIGHLPNYGYTF.

As DNA, the CDR3 is TGTGCCAGCAGTTTAGGGGGAATGGGGGCTCTCCCTGAAGCTTTCTTT. Protein sequence: CASSLGGMGALPEAFF. The V gene is TRBV28, the J gene TRBJ1-1; D is perhaps TRBD1 (6 bases). Germline V lookup: CDR1 MDHEN, CDR2 SYDVKM. V gave up 2 bases and J gave up 6 bases, with 19 bases separating them. The CDR3 is 16 amino acids.

The rearrangement joins TRBV18 to TRBJ2-7, with D perhaps TRBD2 (5 bases). This CDR3 contains 14 residues. The V and J ends lost 0 bases and 7 bases respectively, with 13 bases between them. Looked up from germline, CDR1 is KGHSH and CDR2 is LQKENI. CDR3 protein: CASSPPSTEGEQYF. The CDR3 DNA sequence: TGTGCCAGCTCACCACCTAGCACAGAGGGAGAGCAGTACTTC.

The chain employs TRBV7-6 and TRBJ1-1; TRBD1 might be the D (5 bases). Germline V gene sequence: CDR1 SGHVS, CDR2 FNYEAQ. V was cut by 0 bases and J by 6 bases, with 14 bases left in between. The CDR3 is 15 amino acids. CDR3 bases: TGTGCCAGCAGCTTAGCGGGGGGTGGGTCGCCTGAAGCTTTCTTT. Its protein product is CASSLAGGGSPEAFF.

The chain is built from TRBV28 and TRBJ1-2; 9 nucleotides match TRBD1. The germline CDR1 and CDR2 sequences are MDHEN and SYDVKM. V lost 6 bases and J lost 5; bases outside the gene matches: 13. This CDR3 spans 16 amino acids. The CDR3 here is CASSPALGQGIYGYTF. DNA of the CDR3: TGTGCCAGCAGCCCGGCCCTTGGACAGGGGATTTATGGCTACACCTTC.

The chain recombines TRBV30 with TRBJ2-7; TRBD2 agrees at 11 bases. The CDR3 is 15 amino acids. Per germline, CDR1 GTSNPN and CDR2 SVGIG (reference sequence). J lost 3 bases, V lost 2 bases, and 6 bases had no gene match. The CDR3 DNA is TGTGCCTGGAGTCTAGCGGGAGGAGGGCTCTACGAGCAGTACTTC. This gives the protein CAWSLAGGGLYEQYF.